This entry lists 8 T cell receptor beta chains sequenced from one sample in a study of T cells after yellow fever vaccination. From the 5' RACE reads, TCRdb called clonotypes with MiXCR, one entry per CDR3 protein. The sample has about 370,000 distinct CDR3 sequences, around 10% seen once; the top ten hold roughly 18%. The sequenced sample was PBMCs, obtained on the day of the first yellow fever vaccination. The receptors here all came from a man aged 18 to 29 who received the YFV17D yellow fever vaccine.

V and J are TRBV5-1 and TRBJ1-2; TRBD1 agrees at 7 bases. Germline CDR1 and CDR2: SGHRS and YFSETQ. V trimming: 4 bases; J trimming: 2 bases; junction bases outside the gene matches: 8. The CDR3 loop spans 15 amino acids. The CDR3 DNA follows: TGCGCCAGCAGCCGTAGACAGGGAGTGAACTATGGCTACACCTTC. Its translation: CASSRRQGVNYGYTF.

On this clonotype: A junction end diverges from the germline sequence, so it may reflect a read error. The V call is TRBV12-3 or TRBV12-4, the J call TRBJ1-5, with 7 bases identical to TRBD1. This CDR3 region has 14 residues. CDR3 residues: CASSALQGNRPQHF. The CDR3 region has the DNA TGTGCCAGCAGTGCCCTACAGGGGAATCGGCCCCAGCATTTT.

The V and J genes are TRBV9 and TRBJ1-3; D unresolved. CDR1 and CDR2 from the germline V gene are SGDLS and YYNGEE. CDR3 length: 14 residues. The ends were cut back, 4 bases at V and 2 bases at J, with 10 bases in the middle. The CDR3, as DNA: TGTGCCAGCAGCAGCTTGCGGCCTGGAAACACCATATATTTT. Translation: CASSSLRPGNTIYF.

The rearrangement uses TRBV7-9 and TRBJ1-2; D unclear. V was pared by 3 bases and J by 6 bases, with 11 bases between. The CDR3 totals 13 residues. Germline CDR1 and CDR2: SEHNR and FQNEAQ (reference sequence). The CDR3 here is CASSFRPSDGYTF. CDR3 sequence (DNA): TGTGCCAGCAGCTTCAGGCCTTCGGATGGCTACACCTTC.

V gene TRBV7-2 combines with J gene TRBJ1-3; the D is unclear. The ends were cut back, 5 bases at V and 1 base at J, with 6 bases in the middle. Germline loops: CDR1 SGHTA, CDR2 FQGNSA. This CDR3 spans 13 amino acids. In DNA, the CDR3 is TGTGCCAGCAGCACCGTTTCTGGAAACACCATATATTTT. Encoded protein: CASSTVSGNTIYF.

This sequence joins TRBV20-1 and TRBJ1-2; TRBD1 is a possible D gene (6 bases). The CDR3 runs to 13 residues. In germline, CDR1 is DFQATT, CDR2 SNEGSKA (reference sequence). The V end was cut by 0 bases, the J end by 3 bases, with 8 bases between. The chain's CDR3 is CSARDPGDYGYTF. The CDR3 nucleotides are TGCAGTGCTAGAGATCCAGGGGACTATGGCTACACCTTC.

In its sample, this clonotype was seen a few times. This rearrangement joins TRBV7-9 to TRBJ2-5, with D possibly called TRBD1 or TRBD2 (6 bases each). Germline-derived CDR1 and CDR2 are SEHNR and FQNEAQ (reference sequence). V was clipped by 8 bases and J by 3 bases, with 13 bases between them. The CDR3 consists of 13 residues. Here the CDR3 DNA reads TGTGCCAGCGGGAGGACAGCTAAAGAGACCCAGTACTTC. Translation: CASGRTAKETQYF.

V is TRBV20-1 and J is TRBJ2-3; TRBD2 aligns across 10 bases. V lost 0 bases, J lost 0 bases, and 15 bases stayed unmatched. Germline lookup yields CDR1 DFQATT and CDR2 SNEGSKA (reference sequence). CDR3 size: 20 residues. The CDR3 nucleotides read TGCAGTGCTAGAGATTATCGAGCGGGGGGGCCCGTCTCTAGCACAGATACGCAGTATTTT. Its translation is CSARDYRAGGPVSSTDTQYF.